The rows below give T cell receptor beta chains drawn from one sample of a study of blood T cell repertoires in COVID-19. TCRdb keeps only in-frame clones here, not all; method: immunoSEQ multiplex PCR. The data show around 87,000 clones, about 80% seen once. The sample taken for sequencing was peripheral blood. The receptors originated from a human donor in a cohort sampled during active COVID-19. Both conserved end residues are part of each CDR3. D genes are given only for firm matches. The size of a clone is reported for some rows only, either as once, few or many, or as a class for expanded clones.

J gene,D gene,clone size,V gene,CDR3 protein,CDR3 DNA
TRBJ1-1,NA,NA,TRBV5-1,CASAYSGQNTEAFF,TGCGCCAGCGCCTATAGTGGACAGAACACTGAAGCTTTCTTT
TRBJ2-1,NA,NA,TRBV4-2,CASSQGVVSGETYNEQFF,TGTGCCAGCAGCCAAGGGGTCGTTAGCGGAGAGACTTACAATGAGCAGTTCTTC
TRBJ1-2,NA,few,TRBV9,CASSSQSRAVAGYTF,TGTGCCAGCAGCTCCCAAAGCAGGGCAGTCGCTGGCTACACCTTC
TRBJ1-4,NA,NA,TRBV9,CASSVVTQGGEKLFF,TGTGCCAGCAGCGTAGTTACCCAAGGGGGAGAAAAACTGTTTTTT
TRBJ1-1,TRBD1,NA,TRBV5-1,CASSLAGGVSEAFF,TGCGCCAGCAGCTTGGCAGGGGGAGTTTCTGAAGCTTTCTTT
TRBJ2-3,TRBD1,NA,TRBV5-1,CASSPRQGSPRTDTQYF,TGCGCCAGCAGCCCCCGACAGGGATCCCCTCGCACAGATACGCAGTATTTT
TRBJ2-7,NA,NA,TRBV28,CASRTRTALNEQYF,TGTGCCAGCAGGACGCGGACAGCATTAAACGAGCAGTACTTC
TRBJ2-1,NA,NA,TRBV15,CATSRDRGIDEQFF,TGTGCCACCAGCAGAGATAGGGGAATCGATGAGCAGTTCTTC
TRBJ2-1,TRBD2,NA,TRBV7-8,CASSSSRLAASYNEQFF,TGTGCCAGCAGCTCCTCCCGACTAGCGGCCTCCTACAATGAGCAGTTCTTC
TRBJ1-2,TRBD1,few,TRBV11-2,CASSLARTGGVGYTF,TGTGCCAGCAGCTTAGCGCGGACAGGGGGCGTTGGCTACACCTTC
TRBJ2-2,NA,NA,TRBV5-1,CASSPLQGGGELFF,TGCGCCAGCAGCCCGCTACAGGGCGGCGGGGAGCTGTTTTTT
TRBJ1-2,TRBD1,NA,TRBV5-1,CASSLEGTGGYTF,TGCGCCAGCAGCTTGGAGGGGACAGGTGGCTACACCTTC
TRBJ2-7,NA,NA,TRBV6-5,CASRAPREQYF,TGTGCCAGCAGAGCTCCCAGGGAGCAGTACTTC
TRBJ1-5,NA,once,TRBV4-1,CASSQAPPGIGNQPQHF,TGCGCCAGCAGCCAAGCCCCTCCGGGTATCGGCAATCAGCCCCAGCATTTT
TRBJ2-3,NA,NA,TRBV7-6,CASSSGAVVARFSTDTQYF,TGTGCCAGCAGCTCAGGAGCGGTAGTCGCCAGATTTAGCACAGATACGCAGTATTTT
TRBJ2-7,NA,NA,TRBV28,CASSSLYEQYF,TGTGCCAGCAGTTCTCTCTACGAGCAGTACTTC
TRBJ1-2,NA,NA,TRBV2,CASRTGVPNYGYTF,TGTGCCAGCAGAACAGGAGTTCCTAACTATGGCTACACCTTC
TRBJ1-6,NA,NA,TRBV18,CASSEVNSPLHF,TGTGCCAGCTCAGAGGTTAATTCACCCCTCCACTTT
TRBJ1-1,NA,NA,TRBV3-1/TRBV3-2,CASSHAGADTEAFF,TGTGCCAGCAGCCATGCGGGTGCGGACACTGAAGCTTTCTTT
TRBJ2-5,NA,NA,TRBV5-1,CASSLTGVETQYF,TGCGCCAGCAGCTTGACGGGGGTAGAGACCCAGTACTTC
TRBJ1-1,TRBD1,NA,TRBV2,CASRRTGVNTEAFF,TGTGCCAGCCGAAGGACAGGGGTGAACACTGAAGCTTTCTTT